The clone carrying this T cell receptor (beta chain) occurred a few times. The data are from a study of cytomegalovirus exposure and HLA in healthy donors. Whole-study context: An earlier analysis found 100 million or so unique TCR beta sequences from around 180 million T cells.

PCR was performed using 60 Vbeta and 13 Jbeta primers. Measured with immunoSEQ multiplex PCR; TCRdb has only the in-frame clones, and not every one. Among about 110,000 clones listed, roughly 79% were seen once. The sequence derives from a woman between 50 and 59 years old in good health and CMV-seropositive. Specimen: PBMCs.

CDR3 residues: CASSLGSGPDTQYF. The CDR3 DNA is TGTGCCAGCAGTTTAGGTAGCGGCCCAGATACGCAGTATTTT. The chain joins TRBV2 to TRBJ2-3, with TRBD2 as a possible D gene (6 bases). The germline V gene has CDR1 SNHLY and CDR2 FYNNEI. V lost 5 bases and J 4 bases, leaving 13 bases between the germline ends. This CDR3 comprises 14 residues. Full variable domain (rest looked up from reference TRBV2 and TRBJ2-3): EPEVTQTPSHQVTQMGQEVILRCVPISNHLYFYWYRQILGQKVEFLVSFYNNEISEKSEIFDDQFSVERPDGSNFTLKIRSTKLEDSAMYFCASSLGSGPDTQYFGPGTRLTVL.